This T cell receptor beta chain was identified in a study of cytomegalovirus exposure and HLA in healthy donors. On this clone: Its antigen is currently unknown.

The primer mix had 60 Vbeta and 13 Jbeta primers. TCRdb's copy holds only in-frame clones and misses some; the assay was immunoSEQ multiplex PCR. Of 90,000 to 100,000 clones listed, approximately 70% are singletons. CDR1 is SGHDT and CDR2 is YYEEEE in the germline V gene. This CDR3 is 14 amino acids long. V lost 4 bases and J 5 bases, leaving 15 bases between the germline ends. Study-wide results and caveats: Upon later analysis, HLA-associated TCR beta chains proved more clonally expanded than other, equally common chains.

The source is a man aged 45-65 years in good health and CMV-seronegative. This chain uses TRBV5-6 with TRBJ2-5; TRBD2 might be the D (6 bases). Sequencing was carried out using PBMCs. The chain's CDR3 is CASSLTSATETQYF. The CDR3 nucleotides read TGTGCCAGCAGCCTGACTAGTGCAACCGAGACCCAGTACTTC. The full variable domain, in which reference TRBV5-6 and TRBJ2-5 provide the parts outside the CDR3, is DAGVTQSPTHLIKTRGQQVTLRCSPKSGHDTVSWYQQALGQGPQFIFQYYEEEERQRGNFPDRFSGHQFPNYSSELNVNALLLGDSALYLCASSLTSATETQYFGPGTRLLVL.